This paragraph covers one T cell receptor beta chain sequence. Its matching antigen is unknown. The data originate from a study of post-analysis software for immune sequencing data. Turning to the study itself: Relapsing-remitting, secondary progressive and progressive-relapsing forms made up the multiple sclerosis disease courses. Notes on the study in general: Among multiple sclerosis patients, normalized Chao1 diversity was significantly below that of controls. The F measure placed samples prepared in the same batch into strongly shared clusters.

Each TCR beta cDNA library carried unique molecular identifiers. The yield from approximately 1 to 10 million T cells was about 500,000 cDNA molecules in total. TCRdb re-called the PCR reads with MiXCR, one entry per CDR3 protein. The sample gives about 540,000 distinct CDR3 sequences, around a third of which show up once; under 7% is in the top ten. Sequencing input: blood. This TCR was sampled from a girl between 2 and 17 years old with multiple sclerosis.

The CDR3 bases are TGTGCCAGCAGTTTTGTGGGAGATACGCAGTATTTT. Protein: CASSFVGDTQYF. The chain links TRBV28 to TRBJ2-3; D unresolved. Germline-derived CDR1 and CDR2 are MDHEN and SYDVKM. Trimming stripped 3 bases from V and 5 bases from J, with 6 bases between. The CDR3 is made up of 12 amino acids.